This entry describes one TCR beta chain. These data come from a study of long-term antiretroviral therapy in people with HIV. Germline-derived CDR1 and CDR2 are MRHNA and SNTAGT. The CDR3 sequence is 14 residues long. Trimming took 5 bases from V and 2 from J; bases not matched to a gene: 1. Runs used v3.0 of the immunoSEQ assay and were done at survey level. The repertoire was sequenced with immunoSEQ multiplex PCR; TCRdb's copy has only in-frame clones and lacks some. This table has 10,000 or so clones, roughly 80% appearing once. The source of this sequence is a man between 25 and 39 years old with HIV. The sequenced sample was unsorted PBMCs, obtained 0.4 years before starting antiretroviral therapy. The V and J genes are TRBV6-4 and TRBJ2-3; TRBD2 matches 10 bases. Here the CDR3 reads CASSSGGATDTQYF. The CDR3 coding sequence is TGTGCCAGCAGTAGCGGGGGGGCCACAGATACGCAGTATTTT.